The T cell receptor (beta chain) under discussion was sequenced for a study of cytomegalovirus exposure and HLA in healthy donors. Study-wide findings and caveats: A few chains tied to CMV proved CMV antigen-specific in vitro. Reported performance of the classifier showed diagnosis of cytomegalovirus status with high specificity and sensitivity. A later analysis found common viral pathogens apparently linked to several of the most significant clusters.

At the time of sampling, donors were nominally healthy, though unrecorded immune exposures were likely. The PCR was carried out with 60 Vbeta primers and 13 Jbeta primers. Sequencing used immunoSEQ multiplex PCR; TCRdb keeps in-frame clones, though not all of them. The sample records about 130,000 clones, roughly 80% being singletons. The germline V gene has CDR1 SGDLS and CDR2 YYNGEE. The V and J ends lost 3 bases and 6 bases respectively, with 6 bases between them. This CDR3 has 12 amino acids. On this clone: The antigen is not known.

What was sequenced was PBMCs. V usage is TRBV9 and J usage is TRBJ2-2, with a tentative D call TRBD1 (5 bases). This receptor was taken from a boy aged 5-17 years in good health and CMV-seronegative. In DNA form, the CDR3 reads TGTGCCAGCAGCGAGGGGTCCGGGGAGCTGTTTTTT. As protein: CASSEGSGELFF.